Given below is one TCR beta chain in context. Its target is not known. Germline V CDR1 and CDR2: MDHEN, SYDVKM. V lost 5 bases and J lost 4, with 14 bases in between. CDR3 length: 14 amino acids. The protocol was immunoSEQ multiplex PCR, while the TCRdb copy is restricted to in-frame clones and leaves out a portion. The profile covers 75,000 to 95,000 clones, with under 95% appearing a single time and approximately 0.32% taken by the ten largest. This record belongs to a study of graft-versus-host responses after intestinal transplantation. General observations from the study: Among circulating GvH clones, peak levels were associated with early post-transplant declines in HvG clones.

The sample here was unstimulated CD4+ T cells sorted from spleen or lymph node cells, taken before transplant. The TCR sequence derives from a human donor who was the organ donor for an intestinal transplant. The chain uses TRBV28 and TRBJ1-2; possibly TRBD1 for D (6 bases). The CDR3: CASSPPDRSYGYTF. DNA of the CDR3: TGTGCCAGCAGTCCTCCCGACAGGTCCTATGGCTACACCTTC.